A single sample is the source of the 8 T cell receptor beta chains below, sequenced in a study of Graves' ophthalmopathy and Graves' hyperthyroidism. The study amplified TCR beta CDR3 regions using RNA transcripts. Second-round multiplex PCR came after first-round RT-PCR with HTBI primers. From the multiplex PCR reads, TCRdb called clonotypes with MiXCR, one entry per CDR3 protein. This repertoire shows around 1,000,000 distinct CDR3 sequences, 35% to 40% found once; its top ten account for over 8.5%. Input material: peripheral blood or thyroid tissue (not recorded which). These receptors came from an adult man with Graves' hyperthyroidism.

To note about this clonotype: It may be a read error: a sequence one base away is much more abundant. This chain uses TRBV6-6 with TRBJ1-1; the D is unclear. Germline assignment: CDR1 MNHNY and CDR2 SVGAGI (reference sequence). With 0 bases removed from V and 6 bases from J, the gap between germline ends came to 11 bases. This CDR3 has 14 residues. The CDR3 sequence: CASSYSPGNAEAFF. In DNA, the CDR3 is TGTGCCAGCAGTTACTCTCCAGGCAACGCTGAAGCTTTCTTT.

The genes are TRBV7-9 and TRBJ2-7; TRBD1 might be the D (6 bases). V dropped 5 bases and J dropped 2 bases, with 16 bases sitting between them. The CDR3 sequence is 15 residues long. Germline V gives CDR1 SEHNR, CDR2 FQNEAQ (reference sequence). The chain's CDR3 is CASSALRGTPYEQYF. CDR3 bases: TGTGCCAGCAGCGCTTTGAGGGGGACCCCCTACGAGCAGTACTTC.

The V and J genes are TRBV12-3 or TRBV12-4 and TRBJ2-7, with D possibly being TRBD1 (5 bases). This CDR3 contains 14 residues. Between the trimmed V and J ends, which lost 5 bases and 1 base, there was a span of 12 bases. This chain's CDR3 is CASSPGSLSYEQYF. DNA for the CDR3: TGTGCCAGCAGTCCAGGGTCTCTGTCCTACGAGCAGTACTTC.

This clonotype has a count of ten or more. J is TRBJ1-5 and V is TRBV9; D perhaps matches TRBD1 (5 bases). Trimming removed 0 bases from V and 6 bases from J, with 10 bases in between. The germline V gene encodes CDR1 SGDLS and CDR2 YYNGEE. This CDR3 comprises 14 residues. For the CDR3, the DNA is TGTGCCAGCAGCGTAGGCCAGGGCCCTCAGCCCCAGCATTTT. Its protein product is CASSVGQGPQPQHF.

CDR3 DNA: TGTGCCAGCAGTCCAAAGGGAGGGACAGCACCAAACTATGGCTACACCTTC. Translating it yields CASSPKGGTAPNYGYTF. This chain uses TRBV13 with TRBJ1-2, with 7 bases fitting TRBD1. V lost 6 bases to trimming and J lost 2 bases; unmatched junction nucleotides: 15. The CDR3 spans 17 residues. Germline V gene sequence: CDR1 PRHDT, CDR2 FYEKMQ (reference sequence).

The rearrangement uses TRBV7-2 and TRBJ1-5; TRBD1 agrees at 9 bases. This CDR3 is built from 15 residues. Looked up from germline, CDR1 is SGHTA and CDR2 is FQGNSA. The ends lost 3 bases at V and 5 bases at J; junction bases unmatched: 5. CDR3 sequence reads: CASSFMDRGHQPQHF. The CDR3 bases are TGTGCCAGCAGCTTTATGGACAGGGGCCATCAGCCCCAGCATTTT.

CDR3 sequence reads: CATSDSRDNVLTF. The CDR3 DNA reads TGTGCCACCAGTGATTCCCGGGACAACGTCCTGACTTTC. The chain uses TRBV24-1 and TRBJ2-6; D perhaps matches TRBD2 (5 bases). The CDR3 runs to 13 residues. Germline V gene data show CDR1 as KGHDR and CDR2 as SFDVKD. Trimming took off 2 bases at V and 9 bases at J, with 7 bases between the two ends.

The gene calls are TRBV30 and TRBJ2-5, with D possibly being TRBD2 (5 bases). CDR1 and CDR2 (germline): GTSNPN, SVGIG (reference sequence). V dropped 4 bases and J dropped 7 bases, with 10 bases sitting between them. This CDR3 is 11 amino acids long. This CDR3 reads CAWTIGGTQYF. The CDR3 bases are TGTGCCTGGACCATAGGAGGGACCCAGTACTTC.